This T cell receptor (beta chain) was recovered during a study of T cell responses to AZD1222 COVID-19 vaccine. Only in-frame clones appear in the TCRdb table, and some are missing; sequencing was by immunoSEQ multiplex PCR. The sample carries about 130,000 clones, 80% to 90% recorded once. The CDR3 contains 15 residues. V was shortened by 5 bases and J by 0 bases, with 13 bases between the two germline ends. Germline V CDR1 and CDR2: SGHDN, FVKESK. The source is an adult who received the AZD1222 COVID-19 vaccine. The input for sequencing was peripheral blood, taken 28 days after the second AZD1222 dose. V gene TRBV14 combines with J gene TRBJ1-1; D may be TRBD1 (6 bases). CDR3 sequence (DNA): TGTGCCAGCAGCACCCAGGGGCAGCTGAACACTGAAGCTTTCTTT. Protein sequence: CASSTQGQLNTEAFF. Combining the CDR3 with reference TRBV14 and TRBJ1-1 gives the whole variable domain EAGVTQFPSHSVIEKGQTVTLRCDPISGHDNLYWYRRVMGKEIKFLLHFVKESKQDESGMPNNRFLAERTGGTYSTLKVQPAELEDSGVYFCASSTQGQLNTEAFFGQGTRLTVV.